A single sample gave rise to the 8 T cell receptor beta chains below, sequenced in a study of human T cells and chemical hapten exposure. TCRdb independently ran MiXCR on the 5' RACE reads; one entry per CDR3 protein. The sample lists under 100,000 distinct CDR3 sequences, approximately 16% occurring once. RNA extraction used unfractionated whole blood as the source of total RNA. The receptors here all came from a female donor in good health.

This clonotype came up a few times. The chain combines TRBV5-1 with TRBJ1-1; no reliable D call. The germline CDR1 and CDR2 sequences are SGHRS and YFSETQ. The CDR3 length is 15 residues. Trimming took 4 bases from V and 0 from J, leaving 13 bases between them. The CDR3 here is CASSLEEAMNTEAFF. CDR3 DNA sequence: TGCGCCAGCAGCCTTGAAGAGGCCATGAACACTGAAGCTTTCTTT.

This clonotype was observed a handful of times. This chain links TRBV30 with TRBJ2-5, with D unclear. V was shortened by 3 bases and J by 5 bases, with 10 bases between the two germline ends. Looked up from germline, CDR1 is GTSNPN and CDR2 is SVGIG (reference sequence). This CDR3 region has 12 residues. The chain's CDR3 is CAWRRRMETQYF. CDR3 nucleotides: TGTGCCTGGAGACGGCGGATGGAGACCCAGTACTTC. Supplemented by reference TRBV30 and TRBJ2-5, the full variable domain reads SQTIHQWPATLVQPVGSPLSLECTVEGTSNPNLYWYRQAAGRGLQLLFYSVGIGQISSEVPQNLSASRPQDRQFILSSKKLLLSDSGFYLCAWRRRMETQYFGPGTRLLVL.

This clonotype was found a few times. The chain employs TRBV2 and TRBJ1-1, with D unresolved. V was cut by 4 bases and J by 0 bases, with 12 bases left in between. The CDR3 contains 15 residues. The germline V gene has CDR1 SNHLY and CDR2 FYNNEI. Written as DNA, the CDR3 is TGTGCCAGCAGTGGAGAGGATTACCTGAACACTGAAGCTTTCTTT. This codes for CASSGEDYLNTEAFF.

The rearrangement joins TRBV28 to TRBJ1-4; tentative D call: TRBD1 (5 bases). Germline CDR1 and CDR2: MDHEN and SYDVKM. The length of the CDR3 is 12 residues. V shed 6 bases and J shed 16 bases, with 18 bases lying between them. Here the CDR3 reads CASRTSGTEKFF. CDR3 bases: TGTGCCAGCAGAACCTCCGGGACTGAAAAGTTTTTT.

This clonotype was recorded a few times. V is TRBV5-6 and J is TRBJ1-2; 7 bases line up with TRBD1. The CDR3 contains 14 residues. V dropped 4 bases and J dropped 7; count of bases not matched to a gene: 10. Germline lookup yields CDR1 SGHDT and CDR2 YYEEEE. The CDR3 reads CASSITGVLSGYTF. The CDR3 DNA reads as TGTGCCAGCAGCATCACAGGGGTGCTATCTGGCTACACCTTC.

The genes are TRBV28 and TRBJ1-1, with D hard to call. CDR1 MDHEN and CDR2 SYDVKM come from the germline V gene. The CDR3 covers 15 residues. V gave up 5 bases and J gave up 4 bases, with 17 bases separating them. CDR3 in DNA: TGTGCCAGCAGTCACCAGAAGAAGGAGAGCACTGAAGCTTTCTTT. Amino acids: CASSHQKKESTEAFF. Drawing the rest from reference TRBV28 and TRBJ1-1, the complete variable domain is DVKVTQSSRYLVKRTGEKVFLECVQDMDHENMFWYRQDPGLGLRLIYFSYDVKMKEKGDIPEGYSVSREKKERFSLILESASTNQTSMYLCASSHQKKESTEAFFGQGTRLTVV.

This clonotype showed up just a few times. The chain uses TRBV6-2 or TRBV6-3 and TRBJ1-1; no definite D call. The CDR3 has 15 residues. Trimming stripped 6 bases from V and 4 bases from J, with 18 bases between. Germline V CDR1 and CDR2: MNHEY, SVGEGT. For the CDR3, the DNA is TGTGCCAGCAGACGACTCTCATGGTCGGGCACTGAAGCTTTCTTT. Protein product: CASRRLSWSGTEAFF.

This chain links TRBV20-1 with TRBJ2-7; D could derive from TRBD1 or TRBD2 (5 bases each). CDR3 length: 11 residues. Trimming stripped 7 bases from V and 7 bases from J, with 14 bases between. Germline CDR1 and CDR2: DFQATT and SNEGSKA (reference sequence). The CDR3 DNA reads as TGCAGTGGGGGGACCGGTAGGGAGCAGTACTTC. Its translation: CSGGTGREQYF.